The TCR beta chain under discussion was sequenced for a study of graft-versus-host responses after intestinal transplantation. Study-wide context: Once they had received anti-thymocyte globulin induction, all recipients took tacrolimus and steroids for around 3 years.

Method: immunoSEQ multiplex PCR; TCRdb's copy keeps in-frame clones and lacks some. The sample comprises about 70,000 clones, 85% to 95% of which are singletons, and around 0.54% rests with the top ten. Regarding the study as a whole: Detected in recipient marrow were GvH clones, some of which were first observed in ileum or blood. Clonal ratios of graft-versus-host to host-versus-graft in allografts were high for patients exhibiting graft-donor T cell macrochimerism.

CDR3 length: 15 residues. The germline gives CDR1 MNHNS, CDR2 SASEGT. J gave up 6 bases and V 4 bases, and 8 bases lay outside the gene matches. Notes on this clone: Antigen unknown.

This specimen consisted of unstimulated CD8+ T cells sorted from spleen or lymph node cells, obtained before intestinal transplant. The source is a human donor who received an intestinal transplant. The chain recombines TRBV6-1 with TRBJ1-2; 10 bases are shared with TRBD1. The CDR3 here is CASSGGQGRVHGYTF. In DNA, the CDR3 is TGTGCCAGCAGTGGGGGACAGGGGAGAGTCCATGGCTACACCTTC.